A single sample is the source of the 13 T cell receptor beta chains below, sequenced in a study of PD-1 blockade in classical Hodgkin lymphoma. This table comes from immunoSEQ multiplex PCR, and its TCRdb copy is limited to in-frame clones, with some not included. Of approximately 65,000 clones in the sample, less than 95% were seen once. Time point specified: cycle 4 day 1 (C4D1), after 6 weeks of nivolumab. There was relapse after autologous stem cell transplantation in every patient, and there was variation in brentuximab vedotin exposure. This sample comprised peripheral blood mononuclear cells (PBMCs), obtained before the fourth cycle of nivolumab. The receptor set was obtained from a human donor with classical Hodgkin lymphoma.

V usage is TRBV29-1 and J usage is TRBJ2-2; 10 bases agree with TRBD2. The germline V gene has CDR1 SQVTM and CDR2 ANQGSEA. CDR3 size: 16 residues. Unmatched junction bases numbered 9, after V lost 4 bases and J lost 4 bases. The CDR3 coding sequence is TGCAGCGTTGCCCTACCTAGCGGGGGTGGCACCGGGGAGCTGTTTTTT. This sequence encodes CSVALPSGGGTGELFF.

This clone was counted a single time. Here the CDR3 DNA reads TGTGCCAGCAGCTCCGCCGGTCCCGGCAGCGGGGCCATCGGGTTCTTC. It is translated as CASSSAGPGSGAIGFF. The chain uses TRBV7-9 and TRBJ2-1, with 7 bases that match TRBD2. Germline values: CDR1 SEHNR, CDR2 FQNEAQ (reference sequence). The CDR3 contains 16 residues. J gave up 15 bases and V 4 bases, and 21 bases lay outside the gene matches.

This rearrangement joins TRBV5-1 to TRBJ1-2; D possibly corresponds to TRBD1 (5 bases). V gave up 4 bases and J gave up 0 bases, with 7 bases separating them. Germline V CDR1 and CDR2: SGHRS, YFSETQ. The CDR3 consists of 13 residues. DNA for the CDR3: TGCGCCAGCAGCGTGACAGCTAACTATGGCTACACCTTC. Translated, it gives CASSVTANYGYTF.

The chain carries TRBV14 and TRBJ1-2, with D unresolved. Trimming stripped 5 bases from V and 7 bases from J, with 11 bases between. This CDR3 spans 12 amino acids. Germline V gene data show CDR1 as SGHDN and CDR2 as FVKESK. Written as DNA, the CDR3 is TGTGCCAGCAGCTCAAGGACGGGTGGCTACACCTTC. It translates to CASSSRTGGYTF.

V usage is TRBV4-1 and J usage is TRBJ2-6, with D uncertain. This CDR3 contains 17 residues. V lost 1 base, J lost 0 bases, and 10 bases lay in between. The germline V gene has CDR1 MGHRA and CDR2 YSYEKL. The CDR3 DNA reads TGCGCCAGCAGCCAAGGAATCCCGTCCTCTGGGGCCAACGTCCTGACTTTC. Amino acid sequence: CASSQGIPSSGANVLTF.

CDR3: CASKTGGKHVPLHF. CDR3 coding DNA: TGTGCCAGCAAGACAGGCGGAAAGCATGTACCCCTCCACTTT. This chain connects TRBV6-5 to TRBJ1-6, with a possible D match to TRBD1 (6 bases). The germline V gene encodes CDR1 MNHEY and CDR2 SVGAGI. CDR3 length equals 14 residues. Trimming pared 7 bases from V and 12 bases from J, leaving 19 bases between.

The chain couples TRBV6-5 to TRBJ1-3; TRBD1 agrees at 7 bases. The germline CDR1 and CDR2 sequences are MNHEY and SVGAGI. The ends lost 6 bases at V and 4 bases at J; junction bases unmatched: 9. The CDR3 has 15 residues. CDR3 in amino acids: CASRQDRLAGNTIYF. DNA of the CDR3: TGTGCCAGCAGGCAGGACAGGCTGGCCGGAAACACCATATATTTT.

The chain links TRBV11-2 to TRBJ2-1; no firm D call. V dropped 5 bases and J dropped 5 bases, with 16 bases sitting between them. The CDR3 totals 15 residues. Germline assignment: CDR1 SGHAT and CDR2 FQNNGV. In DNA, the CDR3 is TGTGCCAGCAGCCCCGAGTGGGGTCCCAACAATGAGCAGTTCTTC. Its protein is CASSPEWGPNNEQFF.

This chain connects TRBV10-3 to TRBJ2-5, with a weak D call TRBD2 (5 bases). This CDR3 contains 14 residues. Per the germline V gene, CDR1 is ENHRY and CDR2 is SYGVKD. V shed 6 bases and J shed 3 bases, with 14 bases lying between them. DNA for the CDR3: TGTGCCATCAGCTTGGACTTGGGGAAAGAGACCCAGTACTTC. It specifies CAISLDLGKETQYF.

The rearrangement links TRBV19 to TRBJ1-1, with D possibly being TRBD1 (6 bases). Per the germline V gene, CDR1 is LNHDA and CDR2 is SQIVND (reference sequence). V was shortened by 8 bases and J by 11 bases, with 12 bases between the two germline ends. The CDR3 is 10 amino acids. The CDR3 is CASSQGRAFF. The CDR3 DNA sequence: TGTGCCAGTTCACAGGGTAGGGCTTTCTTT.

The chain links TRBV7-9 to TRBJ1-5; a weak D match, TRBD1 (6 bases). The CDR3 extends over 14 amino acids. The V and J ends lost 8 bases and 4 bases respectively, with 15 bases between them. Germline CDR1 SEHNR, CDR2 FQNEAQ (reference sequence). For the CDR3, the DNA is TGTGCCAGCCAACAGGGCGACGGGAATCAGCCCCAGCATTTT. Translating it yields CASQQGDGNQPQHF.

CDR3 in DNA: TGTGCCAGCAGCTTGACCGGGACACGTTCATTCGAGCAGTACTTC. This sequence encodes CASSLTGTRSFEQYF. The V and J genes are TRBV5-4 and TRBJ2-7; possibly TRBD1 for D (6 bases). Germline values: CDR1 SGHNT, CDR2 YYREEE (reference sequence). The CDR3 is 15 residues long. V was trimmed by 1 base and J by 6 bases, leaving 17 bases between them.

The chain combines TRBV2 with TRBJ2-2, with D perhaps matching TRBD1 (6 bases). CDR3 size: 14 residues. CDR1 and CDR2 (germline): SNHLY, FYNNEI. V was shortened by 7 bases and J by 2 bases, with 11 bases between the two germline ends. The DNA of the CDR3 is TGTGCCAGCAATCAGGGGCTAAACACCGGGGAGCTGTTTTTT. This codes for CASNQGLNTGELFF.